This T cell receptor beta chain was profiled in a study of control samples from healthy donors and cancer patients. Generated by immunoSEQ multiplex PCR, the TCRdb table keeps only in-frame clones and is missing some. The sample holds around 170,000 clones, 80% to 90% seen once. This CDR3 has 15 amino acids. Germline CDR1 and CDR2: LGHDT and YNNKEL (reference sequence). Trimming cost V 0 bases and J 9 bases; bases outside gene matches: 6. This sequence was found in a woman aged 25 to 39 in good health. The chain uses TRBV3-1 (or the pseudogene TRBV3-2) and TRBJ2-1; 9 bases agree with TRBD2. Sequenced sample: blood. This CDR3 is CASSQEGGRAGEQFF. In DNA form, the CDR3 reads TGTGCCAGCAGCCAAGAGGGCGGGAGGGCCGGTGAGCAGTTCTTC.